Listed below are T cell receptor beta chains from one sample, sequenced in a study of cytomegalovirus exposure and HLA in healthy donors. TCRdb keeps only in-frame clones here, not all; method: immunoSEQ multiplex PCR. The table includes 95,000 to 100,000 clones, 60% to 80% detected once. What was sequenced was PBMCs. These receptors all come from a female donor in good health and CMV-seronegative. The CDR3 runs from the conserved cysteine through the conserved F or W. Each record gives: D gene, V gene, J gene, clone size, CDR3 DNA, CDR3 protein. A D gene is named only where the DNA matches it firmly. Size is stated for part of the rows, as once, few or many counts, or as a class when the clone is expanded.

.	TRBV6-5	TRBJ1-6	.	TGTGCCAGCAGTTACTTTACGGGACACTCGTATCCACCCCTCCACTTT	CASSYFTGHSYPPLHF
.	TRBV6-4	TRBJ2-3	few	TGTGCCAGCAGTGACTCGGGGCCCACAGATACGCAGTATTTT	CASSDSGPTDTQYF
TRBD2	TRBV14	TRBJ2-1	.	TGTGCCAGCAGCCACCTCGGACTAGCGGGGGGGCAAGGCAATGAGCAGTTCTTC	CASSHLGLAGGQGNEQFF
.	TRBV18	TRBJ2-1	.	TGTGCCAGCTCACCCGGACTGAGCTCCTACAATGAGCAGTTCTTC	CASSPGLSSYNEQFF
.	TRBV19	TRBJ2-1	.	TGTGCCAGTAGTATGGCCCTCGTAGAGCAGTTCTTC	CASSMALVEQFF
.	TRBV28	TRBJ2-7	.	TGTGCCAGCAGTTTTAGCGGCTACGAGCAGTACTTC	CASSFSGYEQYF
TRBD1	TRBV9	TRBJ2-1	.	TGTGCCAGCAGCGTAGCGACGGGACAGGGACGAGAGCAGTTCTTC	CASSVATGQGREQFF
.	TRBV7-8	TRBJ1-2	.	TGTGCCAGCAGCCCGGGGGTGAGCTATGGCTACACCTTC	CASSPGVSYGYTF
.	TRBV7-9	TRBJ1-3	.	TGTGCCAGCAGCGCGGGGGCGCTGAGTGGAAACACCATATATTTT	CASSAGALSGNTIYF
.	TRBV5-6	TRBJ1-2	.	TGTGCCAGCAGCTTGGGTGCTGGGGCTGGCTACACCTTC	CASSLGAGAGYTF
.	TRBV2	TRBJ1-1	.	TGTGCCAGCGGGGTCGGGGTGAGGAACACTGAAGCTTTCTTT	CASGVGVRNTEAFF
.	TRBV30	TRBJ1-5	.	TGTGCCTGGAGTGGGGGGCAGGGTGGCAATCAGCCCCAGCATTTT	CAWSGGQGGNQPQHF
TRBD1	TRBV2	TRBJ1-5	.	TGTGCCAGCAGGGGGACAGAGTATAGCAATCAGCCCCAGCATTTT	CASRGTEYSNQPQHF
TRBD1	TRBV2	TRBJ1-1	.	TGTGCCAGCAGCTTACAGGGGCAGAACACTGAAGCTTTCTTT	CASSLQGQNTEAFF
TRBD2	TRBV27	TRBJ2-3	.	TGTGCCAGCAGTTTCCCGGGGGGAACAGATACGCAGTATTTT	CASSFPGGTDTQYF
TRBD1	TRBV7-3	TRBJ1-2	.	TGTGCCAGCAGCTTATCAGCCGGGACAGGCGGACTCTATGGCTACACCTTC	CASSLSAGTGGLYGYTF
.	TRBV28	TRBJ2-2	.	TGTGCCAGCAGTTTAACCCCGGTTACCGGGGAGCTGTTTTTT	CASSLTPVTGELFF
TRBD2	TRBV19	TRBJ2-1	once	TGTGCCAGTAGCCGTGACGGGGGGTCCTACAATGAGCAGTTCTTC	CASSRDGGSYNEQFF
TRBD1	TRBV6-5	TRBJ2-7	.	TGTGCCAGCAGCTACAGGGACAGGGGGGCCTACGAGCAGTACTTC	CASSYRDRGAYEQYF
TRBD2	TRBV28	TRBJ2-3	.	TGTGCCAGCATGGGTTATGGGACTAGCGGGAGAGGTAGCACAGATACGCAGTATTTT	CASMGYGTSGRGSTDTQYF
.	TRBV5-1	TRBJ1-3	.	TGCGCCAGCAGCCGGGATCCTCGGGGTAACACCATATATTTT	CASSRDPRGNTIYF
TRBD1	TRBV28	TRBJ2-7	.	TGTGCCAGCAACTCCCGGGACAGGGAAGACTTCTACGAGCAGTACTTC	CASNSRDREDFYEQYF
.	TRBV7-3	TRBJ1-1	.	TGTGCCAGCAGCTTAAGACCCCTTCAGGGGCACACTGAAGCTTTCTTT	CASSLRPLQGHTEAFF
TRBD2	TRBV13	TRBJ2-4	.	TGTGCCAGCAGCTATGGGGGGGGACTAGCGCAAAACATTCAGTACTTC	CASSYGGGLAQNIQYF
TRBD1	TRBV29-1	TRBJ1-2	.	TGCAGCTCTCAGGGACAGGGGCGATATGGCTACACCTTC	CSSQGQGRYGYTF
TRBD1	TRBV4-3	TRBJ1-2	few	TGCGCCAGCAGCCTTATGGACAGGGATACTAACTATGGCTACACCTTC	CASSLMDRDTNYGYTF
TRBD1	TRBV7-8	TRBJ2-3	.	TGTGCCAGCAGCTCGGACAGGGGAAGGACAGATACGCAGTATTTT	CASSSDRGRTDTQYF
.	TRBV7-9	TRBJ2-4	few	TGTGCCAGCAACCCGTCGGGGGTGGCCAAAAACATTCAGTACTTC	CASNPSGVAKNIQYF
TRBD1	TRBV27	TRBJ1-3	.	TGTGCCAGCAAGGGACAGGGTAACGGAAACACCATATATTTT	CASKGQGNGNTIYF
.	TRBV5-6	TRBJ1-1	medium-sized	TGTGCCAGTATGGGAGTGACTGAAGCTTTCTTT	CASMGVTEAFF
.	TRBV6-6	TRBJ2-1	.	TGTGCCAGCAGTTTAAGACTAGGGATGAACAATGAGCAGTTCTTC	CASSLRLGMNNEQFF
TRBD1	TRBV28	TRBJ2-5	.	TGTGCCAGCAGTCTGACAGGGGGACAAGAGACCCAGTACTTC	CASSLTGGQETQYF
TRBD1	TRBV7-9	TRBJ1-1	.	TGTTCCAGCAGCTTAGCGCAGGGGGCGGTCGCTTTCTTT	CSSSLAQGAVAFF
TRBD1	TRBV29-1	TRBJ2-7	.	TGCAGCGTTCAGGCAGGGGGCGTAGGAGAGCAGTACTTC	CSVQAGGVGEQYF
.	TRBV20-1	TRBJ2-1	.	TGCAGTGCCCCAGGGAACGAGCAGTTCTTC	CSAPGNEQFF
.	TRBV6-1	TRBJ1-1	.	TGTGCCAGCAGTGGGGTTAGGGAGTTGAACACTGAAGCTTTCTTT	CASSGVRELNTEAFF
.	TRBV14	TRBJ1-4	.	TGTGCCAGCAGCCAGAGCTTTCCGACTGTTGAAAAACTGTTTTTT	CASSQSFPTVEKLFF
.	TRBV21-1	TRBJ1-2	.	TGTGCCAGCAGCAAAAATTCACAGGGGGCGTTTAGAAATGGCTACACCTTC	CASSKNSQGAFRNGYTF
.	TRBV19	TRBJ1-1	.	TGTGCCAGCAGGGAACAGATCGGATTGGGTGCTTTCTTT	CASREQIGLGAFF
TRBD1	TRBV4-3	TRBJ1-2	.	TGCGCCAGCAGCCAAGGTGACAGGGTGAACTATGGCTACACCTTC	CASSQGDRVNYGYTF
.	TRBV28	TRBJ1-1	.	TGTGCCAGCATTAGGAACACTGAAGCTTTCTTT	CASIRNTEAFF
.	TRBV9	TRBJ1-5	.	TGTGCCAGCAGCGCCCAGGGGTATAGCAATCAGCCCCAGCATTTT	CASSAQGYSNQPQHF
.	TRBV30	TRBJ1-2	few	TGTGCCTGGACTAGCGTCTATGGCTACACCTTC	CAWTSVYGYTF
.	TRBV10-2	TRBJ1-4	few	TGCGCCAGCAGTTTCAGGGCGTGGGAAAAACTGTTTTTT	CASSFRAWEKLFF
TRBD2	TRBV9	TRBJ2-3	.	TGTGCCAGCAGCACTCAAAAGGAGCGGGAGACCGCAGATACGCAGTATTTT	CASSTQKERETADTQYF
.	TRBV2	TRBJ1-2	.	TGTGCCAGCAGTCCTTATCAGGGGTACTATGGCTACACCTTC	CASSPYQGYYGYTF
TRBD1	TRBV7-8	TRBJ1-3	.	TGTGCCAGCAGCCCAGGGACAGCTGGAAACACCATATATTTT	CASSPGTAGNTIYF
TRBD1	TRBV5-1	TRBJ1-6	once	TGCGCCAGCAGCTGGGACAGGAGGGATTCACCCCTCCACTTT	CASSWDRRDSPLHF
.	TRBV11-1	TRBJ1-1	.	TGTGCCAGCAGCTTACAGGGGAGCTCCACTGAAGCTTTCTTT	CASSLQGSSTEAFF
.	TRBV27	TRBJ2-7	.	TGTGCCACTACGACAGGACTGGGACCCCCCTACGAGCAGTACTTC	CATTTGLGPPYEQYF
.	TRBV27	TRBJ2-7	.	TGTGCCAGCAGACCGACTGACTCCTACGAGCAGTACTTC	CASRPTDSYEQYF
TRBD1	TRBV6-5	TRBJ2-7	.	TGTGCCAGCAGTTCCCCCAAGGGGGCTTACGAGCAGTACTTC	CASSSPKGAYEQYF
.	TRBV6-5	TRBJ1-6	.	TGTGCCAGCAGTCTCCAGGGGTCACCCCTCCACTTT	CASSLQGSPLHF
.	TRBV19	TRBJ1-1	.	TGTGCCAGTACCAAACGGTCGGGCACTGAAGCTTTCTTT	CASTKRSGTEAFF